Listed below are T cell receptor beta chains from one sample, sequenced in a study of CD8+CD57+ T cells in acquired aplastic anemia. Each CDR3 protein is one row after TCRdb ran MiXCR on the reads. The sample has around 210,000 distinct CDR3 sequences; 55% to 65% are singletons. Sequencing used sorted CD4+, CD8+, or CD8+CD57+ T cells (not recorded which) from PBMCs. The receptors were sampled from a human donor with aplastic anemia. CDR3s include the opening cysteine and the closing phenylalanine or tryptophan. A D gene is named only where the DNA matches it firmly. A clone size is listed for some rows: how often the clone was seen (once, few, many), or a class if it is expanded.

>TRBV6-5|NA|TRBJ1-2|few
TGTGCCAGCAGATGGGGGTCGGGCTATGGCTACACCTTC
CASRWGSGYGYTF
>TRBV20-1|TRBD1|TRBJ1-5|few
TGCAGTGCCTCGGGACAGGGGGCGGGTCAGCCCCAGCATTTT
CSASGQGAGQPQHF
>TRBV20-1|TRBD1|TRBJ2-1|NA
TGCAGTGCTCCACCGGGACAGGGTCACAATGAGCAGTTCTTC
CSAPPGQGHNEQFF
>TRBV2|NA|TRBJ1-2|NA
TGTGCCAGCAGTTCCACAGAGTTTGGCTACACCTTC
CASSSTEFGYTF
>TRBV20-1|NA|TRBJ2-5|once
TGCAGTGCCAGCAGGGACCAAGAGACCCAGTACTTC
CSASRDQETQYF
>TRBV20-1|NA|TRBJ1-1|NA
TGCAGTGCTATTTACCCAACAGCCGGGTGCTTCTTT
CSAIYPTAGCFF
>TRBV15|NA|TRBJ2-5|few
TGTGCCACCAGTCCAGACGGGGTGGTCGTGAAGACCCAGTACTTC
CATSPDGVVVKTQYF
>TRBV20-1|TRBD2|TRBJ2-1|many
TGCTCTCCCGCCGGCGGGGGGATCGATGAGCAGTTCTTC
CSPAGGGIDEQFF
>TRBV15|TRBD2|TRBJ2-1|once
TGTGCCACCAGCAGAGACGGTAGCGGGGGCAACACCTACAATGAGCAGTTCTTC
CATSRDGSGGNTYNEQFF
>TRBV5-1|NA|TRBJ2-7|many
TGCGCCAGCAGCTTTCGAGGGGAAGGCCACGAGCAGTACTTC
CASSFRGEGHEQYF
>TRBV7-8|NA|TRBJ2-7|NA
TGTGCCAGCAGCCCCCAGGGTAGCGGCGAGCAGTACTTC
CASSPQGSGEQYF